One sample yielded the 30 T cell receptor beta chains listed below, sequenced in a study of beta chain features in type 1 diabetes. The study reverse transcribed the entire isolated RNA, so it sequenced expressed TCRB transcripts. Some clones are missing from TCRdb's copy, which holds only in-frame ones; the method was immunoSEQ multiplex PCR. The repertoire consists of around 190,000 clones, with about 13% occurring once and the leading ten covering 0.55% to 0.8%. Input material: central memory CD4+ T cells from blood. Receptors originate from a woman in her late teens or twenties in good health.

The chain carries TRBV1 and TRBJ2-7; TRBD1 is the table's D call, not checked against the DNA. TRBV1 is designated a pseudogene. This CDR3 is built from 16 residues. The CDR3 loop reads CTSSQPGQGGPYEQYF. In nucleotides, the CDR3 is TGCACCAGCAGCCAACCGGGACAGGGAGGCCCCTACGAGCAGTACTTC.

The J gene is TRBJ2-1, the V gene TRBV7-3, with 9 bases aligning to TRBD2. V dropped 6 bases and J dropped 9; count of bases not matched to a gene: 6. Germline CDR1 reads SGHTA; CDR2 reads FQGTGA. This CDR3 contains 13 residues. The CDR3 sequence: CASRASGTPEQFF. CDR3 DNA sequence: TGTGCCAGCAGGGCTAGCGGGACCCCTGAGCAGTTCTTC.

V usage is TRBV23-1 and J usage is TRBJ2-7; D unclear. TRBV23-1 is labeled an ORF, and its function is uncertain. CDR3 length: 12 amino acids. Trimming left V 6 bases short and J 4 bases short, with 10 bases between. The CDR3 here is CASSEQQYEQYF. CDR3 DNA sequence: TGCGCCAGCAGCGAACAGCAATACGAGCAGTACTTC.

This clone occurred a few times. This sequence joins TRBV20-1 and TRBJ2-7; D is ambiguous. Germline V gives CDR1 DFQATT, CDR2 SNEGSKA (reference sequence). The CDR3 is made up of 11 amino acids. V dropped 6 bases and J dropped 2 bases, with 8 bases sitting between them. The CDR3 loop reads CSAAAAYEQYF. The CDR3 nucleotides are TGCAGTGCCGCGGCAGCCTACGAGCAGTACTTC.

This clone has just a few counts. The chain joins TRBV28 to TRBJ2-7, with a possible D match to TRBD1 (8 bases). This CDR3 is built from 15 residues. V was pared by 5 bases and J by 5 bases, with 19 bases between. CDR1 is MDHEN and CDR2 is SYDVKM in the germline V gene. CDR3 sequence (DNA): TGTGCCAGCAGTATGACAGGGGACTATTTCCACGAGCAGTACTTC. Protein: CASSMTGDYFHEQYF.

V gene TRBV4-3 combines with J gene TRBJ2-1; a weak D match, TRBD2 (6 bases). The CDR3 is made up of 14 amino acids. Germline V CDR1 and CDR2: LGHNA, YSLEER. Trimming left V 0 bases short and J 9 bases short, with 12 bases between. The chain's CDR3 is CASSQDTRGSEQFF. The CDR3 nucleotides read TGCGCCAGCAGCCAAGATACCCGGGGGTCTGAGCAGTTCTTC.

The chain has TRBV7-9 and TRBJ1-2; D is perhaps TRBD1 (5 bases). V lost 1 base and J 2 bases, leaving 8 bases between the germline ends. Per germline, CDR1 SEHNR and CDR2 FQNEAQ (reference sequence). The CDR3 is 14 residues long. Here the CDR3 DNA reads TGTGCCAGCAGCTTAGGTCGGGGGAACTATGGCTACACCTTC. Its protein is CASSLGRGNYGYTF.

The rearrangement uses TRBV10-3 and TRBJ2-3, with TRBD1 matching 9 bases. V dropped 7 bases and J dropped 4; count of bases not matched to a gene: 6. The CDR3 covers 14 residues. Germline V gives CDR1 ENHRY, CDR2 SYGVKD. CDR3 nucleotides: TGTGCCATCAACCGGGACAGGGAGGCAGATACGCAGTATTTT. Its protein product is CAINRDREADTQYF.

V and J are TRBV28 and TRBJ2-4; TRBD1 matches 9 bases. Germline assignment: CDR1 MDHEN and CDR2 SYDVKM. The CDR3 runs to 15 residues. The V and J ends lost 5 bases and 6 bases, in that order; junction bases with no gene match: 8. Here the CDR3 DNA reads TGTGCCAGCAGTCATTTTGGGACAGGGTTAAACATTCAGTACTTC. Translating it yields CASSHFGTGLNIQYF.

The rearrangement joins TRBV4-2 to TRBJ2-3, with 11 bases lining up with TRBD2. The trim removed 0 bases at V and 5 bases at J, leaving 16 bases unmatched. This CDR3 has 20 amino acids. Germline CDR1 LGHNA, CDR2 YNFKEQ. CDR3 DNA sequence: TGTGCCAGCAGCCAAGATGCGGGGAATAGCGGGAGGGCCGGGGGAGATACGCAGTATTTT. Amino acid sequence: CASSQDAGNSGRAGGDTQYF.

This clone came up a few times. The V call is TRBV27, the J call TRBJ2-7; 9 bases map to TRBD1. Trimming took 6 bases from V and 5 from J; bases not matched to a gene: 14. This CDR3 spans 16 amino acids. Germline CDR1 and CDR2: MNHEY and SMNVEV (reference sequence). The CDR3 DNA sequence: TGTGCCAGCAGCGAAACAGGGGGCGCACTTCTCGACGAGCAGTACTTC. Translating it yields CASSETGGALLDEQYF.

The count of this clone is one. The J gene is TRBJ2-5, the V gene TRBV28; 13 bases map to TRBD2. The trim removed 5 bases at V and 6 bases at J, leaving 6 bases unmatched. The CDR3 totals 15 residues. Germline assignment: CDR1 MDHEN and CDR2 SYDVKM. The CDR3 nucleotides are TGTGCCAGCAGTCCCCGACTAGCGGGAGGCCAGACCCAGTACTTC. This sequence encodes CASSPRLAGGQTQYF.

The chain couples TRBV7-8 to TRBJ2-1, with TRBD2 matching 7 bases. Trimming cost V 5 bases and J 5 bases; bases outside gene matches: 12. The CDR3 runs to 16 residues. Germline V gene sequence: CDR1 SGHVS, CDR2 FQNEAQ. The CDR3, as DNA: TGTGCCAGCAGCGCTAGAGCTAGCGGTACCAACAATGAGCAGTTCTTC. It is translated as CASSARASGTNNEQFF.

The chain links TRBV30 to TRBJ2-7, with 10 bases that match TRBD2. The junction had 11 bases not matched to a gene; V was cut back by 2 bases and J by 4 bases. Germline values: CDR1 GTSNPN, CDR2 SVGIG (reference sequence). The CDR3 has 16 residues. Here the CDR3 DNA reads TGTGCCTGGAGTCCCCGACTAGCGGGCAGCCTTTACGAGCAGTACTTC. Protein sequence: CAWSPRLAGSLYEQYF. The full variable domain, rest sourced from reference TRBV30 and TRBJ2-7, is SQTIHQWPATLVQPVGSPLSLECTVEGTSNPNLYWYRQAAGRGLQLLFYSVGIGQISSEVPQNLSASRPQDRQFILSSKKLLLSDSGFYLCAWSPRLAGSLYEQYFGPGTRLTVT.

This clone was seen a handful of times. The chain employs TRBV9 and TRBJ2-3; D possibly corresponds to TRBD1 (5 bases). V lost 0 bases, J lost 6 bases, and 14 bases lay in between. Looked up from germline, CDR1 is SGDLS and CDR2 is YYNGEE. This CDR3 has 15 amino acids. In DNA, the CDR3 is TGTGCCAGCAGCGTAGTTGGGGCCCTGGAGGATACGCAGTATTTT. It yields the protein CASSVVGALEDTQYF.

This chain connects TRBV15 to TRBJ2-3; 8 bases align to TRBD2. J lost 2 bases, V lost 0 bases, and 7 bases had no gene match. Germline CDR1 LNHNV, CDR2 YYDKDF (reference sequence). The CDR3 runs to 17 residues. The CDR3 spells CATSRDLTSGSTDTQYF. The CDR3 DNA is TGTGCCACCAGCAGAGATCTAACTAGCGGATCCACAGATACGCAGTATTTT.

The chain uses TRBV2 and TRBJ1-2; TRBD1 agrees at 8 bases. V lost 5 bases to trimming and J lost 9 bases; unmatched junction nucleotides: 5. The germline CDR1 and CDR2 sequences are SNHLY and FYNNEI. This CDR3 is built from 12 residues. Written as DNA, the CDR3 is TGTGCCAGCAGTAAGCAGGGGGCGAGCTACACCTTC. Protein sequence: CASSKQGASYTF.

The rearrangement uses TRBV6-5 and TRBJ1-5; D gene unclear. The V end was cut by 6 bases, the J end by 4 bases, with 7 bases between. This CDR3 contains 12 residues. Germline CDR1 MNHEY, CDR2 SVGAGI. This CDR3 reads CASRQHNQPQHF. CDR3 DNA: TGTGCCAGCAGACAGCATAATCAGCCCCAGCATTTT.

This clone was seen only a few times. This chain links TRBV5-4 with TRBJ2-5; the D is unclear. Germline lookup yields CDR1 SGHNT and CDR2 YYREEE (reference sequence). Trimming took 4 bases from V and 2 from J, leaving 3 bases between them. The CDR3 has 11 residues. CDR3 in amino acids: CASSQQETQYF. The CDR3 DNA is TGTGCCAGCAGCCAACAAGAGACCCAGTACTTC.

This clone was detected a few times. This chain uses TRBV19 with TRBJ1-2; 11 bases are shared with TRBD1. Germline CDR1 is LNHDA and CDR2 is SQIVND (reference sequence). The CDR3 totals 15 residues. The ends lost 3 bases at V and 6 bases at J; junction bases unmatched: 6. CDR3 sequence (DNA): TGTGCCAGTAGTATCTCCTCGGACAGGGGGCATGGCTACACCTTC. It yields the protein CASSISSDRGHGYTF.

This clone was seen repeatedly, ten times or more. The chain couples TRBV6-5 to TRBJ1-1; no definite D call. The ends were cut back, 2 bases at V and 3 bases at J, with 13 bases in the middle. The CDR3 sequence is 15 residues long. CDR1 is MNHEY, CDR2 SVGAGI, per germline. CDR3 sequence reads: CASSYVRGGHTEAFF. The CDR3, as DNA: TGTGCCAGCAGTTACGTTCGGGGTGGTCACACTGAAGCTTTCTTT.

This clone was picked up a small number of times. The genes are TRBV28 and TRBJ2-1; TRBD1 aligns across 7 bases. The CDR3 has 15 residues. V lost 5 bases and J lost 5; bases outside the gene matches: 9. Per germline, CDR1 MDHEN and CDR2 SYDVKM. The CDR3 protein is CASSPGQDSDNEQFF. The DNA for the CDR3 is TGTGCCAGCAGTCCAGGACAGGATTCCGACAATGAGCAGTTCTTC.

The chain recombines TRBV30 with TRBJ2-7; 9 bases match TRBD2. Per the germline V gene, CDR1 is GTSNPN and CDR2 is SVGIG (reference sequence). This CDR3 region has 14 residues. Unmatched junction bases numbered 7, after V lost 5 bases and J lost 2 bases. The CDR3 region is CAWAAGGPTYEQYF. The CDR3 DNA reads as TGTGCCTGGGCAGCGGGAGGACCAACCTACGAGCAGTACTTC.

There are a few counts of this clone. The chain employs TRBV6-5 and TRBJ2-7; possibly TRBD2 for D (6 bases). V dropped 10 bases and J dropped 6 bases, with 22 bases sitting between them. The length of the CDR3 is 14 residues. The V gene's germline CDR1 is MNHEY and CDR2 SVGAGI. In DNA, the CDR3 is TGTGCCATCAGCAGGGAGGCAATTGGTGGCGAGCAGTACTTC. This encodes CAISREAIGGEQYF.

This clone was counted between two and nine times. V is TRBV30 and J is TRBJ1-2; 9 nucleotides agree with TRBD1. The CDR3 sequence is 13 residues long. The junction had 8 bases not matched to a gene; V was cut back by 7 bases and J by 5 bases. From germline, CDR1 is GTSNPN and CDR2 SVGIG (reference sequence). Written as DNA, the CDR3 is TGTGCCTCCCAGGGACAGGGCATGTATGGCTACACCTTC. Its translation is CASQGQGMYGYTF.

The chain has TRBV30 and TRBJ2-2; 15 bases align to TRBD2. Germline-derived CDR1 and CDR2 are GTSNPN and SVGIG (reference sequence). V gave up 3 bases and J gave up 3 bases; unmatched junction bases: 11. This CDR3 has 19 residues. The CDR3 coding sequence is TGTGCCTGGAGACCCGGACTAGCGGGAGGGCCATTGTACACCGGGGAGCTGTTTTTT. This sequence encodes CAWRPGLAGGPLYTGELFF.

This clone was found a few times. The CDR3 coding sequence is TGTGCCAGCAGCCGGGAAAGCGGCACTGAAGCTTTCTTT. Protein: CASSRESGTEAFF. The rearrangement joins TRBV4-2 to TRBJ1-1; D not resolved. Trimming took 4 bases from V and 4 from J, leaving 10 bases between them. Germline-derived CDR1 and CDR2 are LGHNA and YNFKEQ. This CDR3 has 13 amino acids.

This clone was recorded a few times. The gene calls are TRBV6-5 and TRBJ2-6; unclear D gene. V was shortened by 6 bases and J by 0 bases, with 9 bases between the two germline ends. The CDR3 totals 15 residues. In germline, CDR1 is MNHEY, CDR2 SVGAGI. The CDR3 loop reads CASSVSLSGANVLTF. The CDR3 DNA follows: TGTGCCAGCAGCGTCTCCCTCTCTGGGGCCAACGTCCTGACTTTC.

This clone has a handful of counts. The genes are TRBV6-6 and TRBJ2-7; 7 nucleotides line up with TRBD1. Germline assignment: CDR1 MNHNY and CDR2 SVGAGI (reference sequence). After removal of 6 bases from V and 5 bases from J, the junction contained 13 bases not matched to a gene. The CDR3 is made up of 15 amino acids. The DNA of the CDR3 is TGTGCCAGCAGGACCGGGACAGCCGCCGGGGACGAGCAGTACTTC. It translates to CASRTGTAAGDEQYF.

V and J are TRBV6-5 and TRBJ2-5, with 9 bases fitting TRBD2. V lost 0 bases to trimming and J lost 2 bases; unmatched junction nucleotides: 4. Germline V gene data show CDR1 as MNHEY and CDR2 as SVGAGI. This CDR3 is built from 16 residues. The CDR3 here is CASSYSPSGVQETQYF. CDR3 nucleotides: TGTGCCAGCAGTTACTCCCCTAGCGGGGTGCAAGAGACCCAGTACTTC.